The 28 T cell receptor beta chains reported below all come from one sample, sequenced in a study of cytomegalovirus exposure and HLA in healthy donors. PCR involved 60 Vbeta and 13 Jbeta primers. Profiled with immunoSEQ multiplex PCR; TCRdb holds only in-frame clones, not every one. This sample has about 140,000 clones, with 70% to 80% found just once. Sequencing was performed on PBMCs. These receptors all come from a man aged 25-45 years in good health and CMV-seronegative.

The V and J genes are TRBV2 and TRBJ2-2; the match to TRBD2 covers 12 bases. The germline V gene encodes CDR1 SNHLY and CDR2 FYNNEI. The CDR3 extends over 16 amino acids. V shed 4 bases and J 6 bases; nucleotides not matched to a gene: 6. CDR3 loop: CASSATSGSLAGELFF. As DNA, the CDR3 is TGTGCCAGCAGTGCGACTAGCGGGAGTCTGGCCGGGGAGCTGTTTTTT.

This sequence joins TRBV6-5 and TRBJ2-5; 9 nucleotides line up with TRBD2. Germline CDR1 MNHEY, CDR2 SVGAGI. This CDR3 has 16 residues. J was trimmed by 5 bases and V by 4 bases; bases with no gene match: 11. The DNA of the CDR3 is TGTGCCAGCAGTTCTGACTGGGGACTAGCCATGGAGACCCAGTACTTC. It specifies CASSSDWGLAMETQYF.

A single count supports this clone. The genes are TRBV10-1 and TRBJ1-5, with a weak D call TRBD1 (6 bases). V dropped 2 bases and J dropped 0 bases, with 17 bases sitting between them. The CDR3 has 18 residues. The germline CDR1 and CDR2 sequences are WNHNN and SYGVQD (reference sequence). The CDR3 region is CASSEGVGQKYSNQPQHF. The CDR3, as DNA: TGCGCCAGCAGTGAGGGGGTAGGACAGAAATATAGCAATCAGCCCCAGCATTTT.

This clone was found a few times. The CDR3 region has the DNA TGTGCCAGCAGTCGGACACTTTACAATGAGCAGTTCTTC. It specifies CASSRTLYNEQFF. V gene TRBV2 combines with J gene TRBJ2-1, with D perhaps matching TRBD1 (5 bases). Germline CDR1 reads SNHLY; CDR2 reads FYNNEI. The germline V and J ends were trimmed by 5 bases and 4 bases, with 9 bases remaining between them. This CDR3 is 13 amino acids long. Complete variable domain (other parts from reference TRBV2 and TRBJ2-1): EPEVTQTPSHQVTQMGQEVILRCVPISNHLYFYWYRQILGQKVEFLVSFYNNEISEKSEIFDDQFSVERPDGSNFTLKIRSTKLEDSAMYFCASSRTLYNEQFFGPGTRLTVL.

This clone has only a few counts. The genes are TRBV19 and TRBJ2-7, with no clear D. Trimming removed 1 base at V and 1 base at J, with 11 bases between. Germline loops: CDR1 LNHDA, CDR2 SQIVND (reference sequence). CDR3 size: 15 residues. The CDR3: CASSIGGVRSYEQYF. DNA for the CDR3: TGTGCCAGTAGTATAGGAGGCGTTAGATCCTACGAGCAGTACTTC.

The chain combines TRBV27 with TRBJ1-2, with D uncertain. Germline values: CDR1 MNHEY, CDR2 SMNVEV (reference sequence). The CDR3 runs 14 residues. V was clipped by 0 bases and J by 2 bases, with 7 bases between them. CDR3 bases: TGTGCCAGCAGTTTATCACAGTTGAACTATGGCTACACCTTC. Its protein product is CASSLSQLNYGYTF.

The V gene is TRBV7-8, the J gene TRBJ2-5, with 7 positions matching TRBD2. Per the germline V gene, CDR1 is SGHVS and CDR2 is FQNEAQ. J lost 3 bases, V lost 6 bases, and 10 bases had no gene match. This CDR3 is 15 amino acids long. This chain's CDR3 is CASRGWEGHEETQYF. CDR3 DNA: TGTGCCAGCAGGGGGTGGGAGGGCCATGAAGAGACCCAGTACTTC.

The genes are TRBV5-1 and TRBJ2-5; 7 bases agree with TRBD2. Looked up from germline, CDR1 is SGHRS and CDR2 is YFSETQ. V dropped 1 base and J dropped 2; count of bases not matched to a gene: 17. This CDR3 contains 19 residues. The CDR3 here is CASSLSGGVGRVSQETQYF. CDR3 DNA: TGCGCCAGCAGCTTGAGTGGGGGGGTCGGACGGGTGAGTCAAGAGACCCAGTACTTC.

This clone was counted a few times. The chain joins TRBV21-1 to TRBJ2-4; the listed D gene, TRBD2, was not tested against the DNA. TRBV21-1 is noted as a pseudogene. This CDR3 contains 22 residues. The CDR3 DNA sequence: TGTGCCAGCACCCCCGGCACCAGGGAGGTAGCGGGAGTTCGGGCCCATGGGGACATTCAGTACTTC. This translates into CASTPGTREVAGVRAHGDIQYF.

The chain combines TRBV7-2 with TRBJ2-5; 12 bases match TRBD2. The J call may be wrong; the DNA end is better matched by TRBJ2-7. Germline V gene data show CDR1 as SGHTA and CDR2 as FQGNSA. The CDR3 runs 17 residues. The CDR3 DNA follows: TGTGCCAGCAGCTCCCTACCACTAGCGGGAGGCCCCTACGAGCAGTACTTC. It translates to CASSSLPLAGGPYEQYF.

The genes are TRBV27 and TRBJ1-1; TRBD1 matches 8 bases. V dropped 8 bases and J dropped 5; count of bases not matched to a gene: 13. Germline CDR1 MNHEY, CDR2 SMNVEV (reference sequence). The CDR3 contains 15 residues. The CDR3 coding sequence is TGTGCCAGCTCTCAACGCGGGACAGGAGCGACTGAAGCTTTCTTT. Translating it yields CASSQRGTGATEAFF.

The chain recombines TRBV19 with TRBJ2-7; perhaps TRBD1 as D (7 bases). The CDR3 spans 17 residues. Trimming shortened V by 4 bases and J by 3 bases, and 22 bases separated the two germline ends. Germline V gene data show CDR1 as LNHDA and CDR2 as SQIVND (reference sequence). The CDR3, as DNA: TGTGCCAGTAGTACCTCTCGGAGGGGGCAGGGGAGCTACGAGCAGTACTTC. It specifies CASSTSRRGQGSYEQYF.

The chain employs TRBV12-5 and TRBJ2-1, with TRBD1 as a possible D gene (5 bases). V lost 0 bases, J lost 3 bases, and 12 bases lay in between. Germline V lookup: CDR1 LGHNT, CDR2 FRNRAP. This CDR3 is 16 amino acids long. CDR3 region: CASGLVLSQGYNEQFF. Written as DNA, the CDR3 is TGTGCTAGTGGTTTGGTACTCTCGCAGGGCTACAATGAGCAGTTCTTC.

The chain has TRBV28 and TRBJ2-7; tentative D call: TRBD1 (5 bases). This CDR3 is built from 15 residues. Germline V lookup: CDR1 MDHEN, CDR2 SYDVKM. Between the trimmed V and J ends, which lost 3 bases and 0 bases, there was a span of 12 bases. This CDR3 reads CASSLGQGASYEQYF. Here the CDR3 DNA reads TGTGCCAGCAGTTTGGGGCAGGGTGCCTCCTACGAGCAGTACTTC.

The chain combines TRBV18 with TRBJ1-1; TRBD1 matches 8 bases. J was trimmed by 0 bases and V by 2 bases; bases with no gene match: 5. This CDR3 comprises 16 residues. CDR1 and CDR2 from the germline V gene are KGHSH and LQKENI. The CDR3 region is CASSPVTGGVNTEAFF. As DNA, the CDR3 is TGTGCCAGCTCACCAGTAACAGGGGGTGTGAACACTGAAGCTTTCTTT.

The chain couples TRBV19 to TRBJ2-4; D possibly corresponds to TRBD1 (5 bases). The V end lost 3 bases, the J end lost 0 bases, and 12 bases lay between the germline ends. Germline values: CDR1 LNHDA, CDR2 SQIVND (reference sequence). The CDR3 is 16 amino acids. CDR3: CASSMGQGRAKNIQYF. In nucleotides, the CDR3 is TGTGCCAGTAGTATGGGCCAGGGAAGAGCCAAAAACATTCAGTACTTC.

CDR3 amino acids: CASSVDITDTQYF. CDR3 coding DNA: TGTGCCAGCAGTGTAGATATCACAGATACGCAGTATTTT. V usage is TRBV2 and J usage is TRBJ2-3; no definite D call. The CDR3 is 13 residues long. Germline CDR1 SNHLY, CDR2 FYNNEI. Deletions cut 4 bases from V and 2 bases from J, with 7 bases between.

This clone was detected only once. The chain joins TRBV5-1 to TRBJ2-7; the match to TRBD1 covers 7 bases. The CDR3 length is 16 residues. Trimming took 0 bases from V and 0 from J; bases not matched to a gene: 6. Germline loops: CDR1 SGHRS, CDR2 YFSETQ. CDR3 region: CASSLAPDRSSYEQYF. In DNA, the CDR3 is TGCGCCAGCAGCTTGGCCCCGGACAGGAGCTCCTACGAGCAGTACTTC.

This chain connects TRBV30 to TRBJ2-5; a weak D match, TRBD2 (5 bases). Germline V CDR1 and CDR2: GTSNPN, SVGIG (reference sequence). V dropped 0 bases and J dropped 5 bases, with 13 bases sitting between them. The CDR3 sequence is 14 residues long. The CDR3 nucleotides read TGTGCCTGGAGTGTAACCGGCTCGGGGGAGACCCAGTACTTC. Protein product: CAWSVTGSGETQYF.

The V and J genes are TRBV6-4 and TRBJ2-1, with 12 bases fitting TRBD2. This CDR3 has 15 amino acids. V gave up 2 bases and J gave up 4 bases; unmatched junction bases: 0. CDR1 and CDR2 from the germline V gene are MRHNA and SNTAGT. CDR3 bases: TGTGCCAGCAGTGACGGGACTAGCGGGTACAATGAGCAGTTCTTC. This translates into CASSDGTSGYNEQFF.

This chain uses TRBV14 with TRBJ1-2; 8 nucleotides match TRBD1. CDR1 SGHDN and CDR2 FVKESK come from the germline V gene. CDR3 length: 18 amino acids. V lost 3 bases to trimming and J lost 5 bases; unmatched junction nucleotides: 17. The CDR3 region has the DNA TGTGCCAGCAGCCATTTCGTGGGAACCGGGACAGGATTGTATGGCTACACCTTC. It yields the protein CASSHFVGTGTGLYGYTF.

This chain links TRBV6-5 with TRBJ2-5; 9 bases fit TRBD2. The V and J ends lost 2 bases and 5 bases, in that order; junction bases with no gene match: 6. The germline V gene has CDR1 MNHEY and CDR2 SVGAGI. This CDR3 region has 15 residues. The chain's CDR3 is CASSYPAGGEETQYF. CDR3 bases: TGTGCCAGCAGTTACCCAGCGGGAGGAGAGGAGACCCAGTACTTC.

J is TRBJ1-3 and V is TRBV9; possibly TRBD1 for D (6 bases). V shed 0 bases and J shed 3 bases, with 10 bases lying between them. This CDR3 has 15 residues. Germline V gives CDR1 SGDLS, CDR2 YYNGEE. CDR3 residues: CASSVEGGNGNTIYF. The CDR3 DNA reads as TGTGCCAGCAGCGTAGAAGGGGGAAATGGAAACACCATATATTTT.

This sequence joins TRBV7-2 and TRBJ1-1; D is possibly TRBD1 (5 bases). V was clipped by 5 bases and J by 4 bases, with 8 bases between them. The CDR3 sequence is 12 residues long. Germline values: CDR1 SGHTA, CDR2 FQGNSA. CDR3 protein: CASSRGFTEAFF. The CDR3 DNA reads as TGTGCCAGCAGCCGGGGGTTCACTGAAGCTTTCTTT.

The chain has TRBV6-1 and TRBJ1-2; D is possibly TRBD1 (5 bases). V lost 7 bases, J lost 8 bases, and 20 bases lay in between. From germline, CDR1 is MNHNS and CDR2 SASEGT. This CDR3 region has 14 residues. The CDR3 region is CASTTPWGLEGYTF. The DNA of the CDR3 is TGTGCCAGCACCACACCTTGGGGCCTTGAGGGCTACACCTTC.

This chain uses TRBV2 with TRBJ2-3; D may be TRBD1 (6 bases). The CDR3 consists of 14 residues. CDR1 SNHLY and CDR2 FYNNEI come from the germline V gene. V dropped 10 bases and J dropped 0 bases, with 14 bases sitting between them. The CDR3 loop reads CATYREASTDTQYF. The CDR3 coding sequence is TGTGCCACCTACAGGGAAGCTAGCACAGATACGCAGTATTTT.

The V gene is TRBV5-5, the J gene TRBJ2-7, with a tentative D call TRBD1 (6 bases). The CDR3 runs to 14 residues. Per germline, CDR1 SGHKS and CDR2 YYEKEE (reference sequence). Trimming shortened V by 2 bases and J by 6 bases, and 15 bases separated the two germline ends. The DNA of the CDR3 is TGTGCCAGCAGCTTCGAGACAGGAGGCTTCGAGCAGTACTTC. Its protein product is CASSFETGGFEQYF. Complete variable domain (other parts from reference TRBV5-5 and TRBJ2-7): DAGVTQSPTHLIKTRGQQVTLRCSPISGHKSVSWYQQVLGQGPQFIFQYYEKEERGRGNFPDRFSARQFPNYSSELNVNALLLGDSALYLCASSFETGGFEQYFGPGTRLTVT.

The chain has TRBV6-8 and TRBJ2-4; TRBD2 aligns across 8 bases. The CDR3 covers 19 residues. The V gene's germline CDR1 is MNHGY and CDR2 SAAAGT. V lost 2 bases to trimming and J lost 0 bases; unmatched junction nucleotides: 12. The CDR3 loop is CASSYEVAGSYQAKNIQYF. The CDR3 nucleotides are TGTGCCAGCAGTTACGAAGTAGCGGGAAGTTACCAAGCCAAAAACATTCAGTACTTC.